A single sample gave rise to the 5 T cell receptor beta chains below, sequenced in a study of radiation and T cells in renal cell carcinoma. The time point: baseline pretreatment blood. This sample's treatment: 15 Gy SBRT to primary tumor, nephrectomy 4 weeks later. Clones were read by immunoSEQ multiplex PCR, and TCRdb kept only the in-frame ones, dropping some. The repertoire holds tens of thousands of clones, with 70% to 85% as singletons. The sequenced sample was blood, obtained from a patient whose treatment included radiotherapy and nephrectomy. These receptors originate from a man aged 60 to 75 with renal cell carcinoma.

V is TRBV14 and J is TRBJ2-1, with D unresolved. Trimming left V 5 bases short and J 6 bases short, with 2 bases between. Germline CDR1 and CDR2: SGHDN and FVKESK. The CDR3 consists of 10 residues. CDR3 DNA: TGTGCCAGCAGCGGCAATGAGCAGTTCTTC. Translation gives CASSGNEQFF.

This clone came up once. This sequence joins TRBV6-5 and TRBJ2-5; weak D call: TRBD1 (5 bases). The CDR3 has 15 residues. V lost 5 bases, J lost 0 bases, and 13 bases lay in between. CDR1 and CDR2 (germline): MNHEY, SVGAGI. The DNA of the CDR3 is TGTGCCAGCAGTCCCCAGGGTGGCTACCAAGAGACCCAGTACTTC. This gives the protein CASSPQGGYQETQYF.

This clone has only one observation. The CDR3 protein is CASAEGPYEQYF. The CDR3 coding sequence is TGTGCCTCCGCGGAAGGACCCTACGAGCAGTACTTC. The chain has TRBV6-5 and TRBJ2-7; D unresolved. The CDR3 is made up of 12 amino acids. The germline V gene has CDR1 MNHEY and CDR2 SVGAGI. Between the trimmed V and J ends, which lost 11 bases and 2 bases, there was a span of 13 bases.

Many counts were recorded for this clone. The CDR3 loop reads CASSPLGQPYGYTF. The CDR3, as DNA: TGTGCCAGCAGTCCCCTCGGACAGCCCTATGGCTACACCTTC. The rearrangement joins TRBV28 to TRBJ1-2; tentative D call: TRBD1 (6 bases). This CDR3 spans 14 amino acids. V lost 5 bases and J lost 4, with 14 bases in between. CDR1 MDHEN and CDR2 SYDVKM come from the germline V gene.

The chain uses TRBV5-1 and TRBJ2-5, with TRBD2 identical over 13 bases. The CDR3 sequence is 16 residues long. V shed 3 bases, J shed 5 bases, and the junction held 7 bases outside the gene matches. In germline, CDR1 is SGHRS, CDR2 YFSETQ. CDR3 protein: CASSSRTSGSRETQYF. The CDR3 DNA reads TGCGCCAGCAGCTCCCGGACTAGCGGGAGTCGTGAGACCCAGTACTTC.